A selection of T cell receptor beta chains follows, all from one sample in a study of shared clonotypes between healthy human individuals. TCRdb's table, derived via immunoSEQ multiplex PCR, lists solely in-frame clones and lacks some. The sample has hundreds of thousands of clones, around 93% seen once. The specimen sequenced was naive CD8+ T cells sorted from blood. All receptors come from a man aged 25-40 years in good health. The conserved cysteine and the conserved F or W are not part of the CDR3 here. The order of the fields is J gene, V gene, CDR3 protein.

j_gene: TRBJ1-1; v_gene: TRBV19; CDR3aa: ASSPAPTKRNVEAF
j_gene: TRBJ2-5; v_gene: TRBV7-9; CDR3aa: ASSFPEQETQY
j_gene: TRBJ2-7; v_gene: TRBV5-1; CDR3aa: ASSSPGNFDEQY
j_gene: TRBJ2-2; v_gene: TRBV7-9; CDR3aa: ASSLTGLFSGELF
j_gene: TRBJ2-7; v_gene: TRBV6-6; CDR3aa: ASSKDPTGYSYEQY
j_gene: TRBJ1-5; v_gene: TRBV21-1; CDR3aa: ASTKGGQPQH
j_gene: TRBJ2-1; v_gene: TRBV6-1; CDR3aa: ASSEARGQGSGYPYNEQF
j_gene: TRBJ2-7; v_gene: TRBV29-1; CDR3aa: SVDGHGSYEQY
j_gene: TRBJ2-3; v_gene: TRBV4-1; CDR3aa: ASSGSSTDTQY
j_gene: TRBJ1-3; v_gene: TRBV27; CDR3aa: ASSFSRGRMDTIY
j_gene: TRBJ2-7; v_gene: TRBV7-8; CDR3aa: ASSSPLAGGRPYEQY
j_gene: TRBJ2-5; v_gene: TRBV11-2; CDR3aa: ASSSGVGQETQY
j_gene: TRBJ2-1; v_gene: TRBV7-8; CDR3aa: ASSYLVSYNEQF
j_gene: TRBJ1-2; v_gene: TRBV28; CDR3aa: ASSRPVNPNGYT
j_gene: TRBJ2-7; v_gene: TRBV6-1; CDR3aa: ASSPSGGSAEQY
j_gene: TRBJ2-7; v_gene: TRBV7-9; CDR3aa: ASSPTGTGGYEQY
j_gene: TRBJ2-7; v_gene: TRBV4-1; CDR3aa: ASSQEVAGSYEQY
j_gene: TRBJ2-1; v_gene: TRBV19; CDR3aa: AKKRGSSYNEQF
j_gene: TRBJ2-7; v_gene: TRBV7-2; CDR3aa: ASSLVRDRTYEQY
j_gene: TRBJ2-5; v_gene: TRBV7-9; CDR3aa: ASNPPSSAEETQY
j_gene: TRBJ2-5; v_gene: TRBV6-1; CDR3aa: ASSEADGFRETQY
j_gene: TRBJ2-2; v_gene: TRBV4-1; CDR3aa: ASSGSRDGELF
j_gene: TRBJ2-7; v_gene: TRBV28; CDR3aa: ASSNRVSTYEQY
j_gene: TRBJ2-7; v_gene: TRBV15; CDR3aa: ATSSDREQDEQY